The T cell receptor beta chain described here comes from a study of cytomegalovirus exposure and HLA in healthy donors. Notes on the study in general: In vitro experiments confirmed that a few CMV-associated chains were specific for CMV antigens. According to a subsequent analysis, TCR clusters from the first cohort were inclined to appear together in the 110 or so validation repertoires. Rare TCR sequences dominated, though some public TCRs recurred in many donors.

Data came from immunoSEQ multiplex PCR; TCRdb stores just in-frame clones and leaves some out. Of about 240,000 clones in the sample, around 88% are singletons; the top ten hold around 1.3%. CDR3 size: 15 residues. The V gene's germline CDR1 is SGHDT and CDR2 YYEEEE. V was shortened by 1 base and J by 3 bases, with 11 bases between the two germline ends. The donors formed part of the roughly 120-subject validation cohort, distinct from the roughly 670-subject first cohort. This clone showed up just once. Antigen unknown. The origin of this receptor is a woman aged 25 to 39 in good health and CMV-seropositive. Sample: PBMCs. The chain employs TRBV5-6 and TRBJ2-1; perhaps TRBD2 as D (6 bases). The CDR3 sequence: CASSLLAVDYNEQFF. Here the CDR3 DNA reads TGTGCCAGCAGCTTGTTAGCGGTAGACTACAATGAGCAGTTCTTC. Supplemented by reference TRBV5-6 and TRBJ2-1, the full variable domain reads DAGVTQSPTHLIKTRGQQVTLRCSPKSGHDTVSWYQQALGQGPQFIFQYYEEEERQRGNFPDRFSGHQFPNYSSELNVNALLLGDSALYLCASSLLAVDYNEQFFGPGTRLTVL.